This T cell receptor (beta chain) is from a study of tumor and adjacent non-tumor tissue in lung cancer. Study-level findings and limits: Significantly higher TCR diversity was found in tumor than normal lung.

A modified ARM-PCR protocol with three rounds of nested PCR amplified TCRbeta. TCRdb reprocessed the multiplex PCR reads with MiXCR, giving one entry per CDR3 protein. The sample has more than 75,000 distinct CDR3 sequences; around 65% are singletons. CDR1 MNHEY and CDR2 SVGEGT come from the germline V gene. The CDR3 is made up of 17 amino acids. With regard to this clonotype: Its specificity is not known. Mismatch with germline at one junction end may stem from a read error.

The template was RNA from unsorted bulk tissue. The J gene is TRBJ2-1, the V gene TRBV6-2 or TRBV6-3; 8 nucleotides align to TRBD2. This TCR was recovered from a woman in her 70s with non-small cell lung cancer. Sequencing was done on a sample of lung tumor tissue. The CDR3 reads CASSYSRAGGPYKEQFF. In DNA form, the CDR3 reads TGTGCCAGCAGTTATAGTAGGGCGGGAGGCCCCTACAAAGAGCAGTTCTTC.